Sequencing of this TCR beta chain was carried out in a study of T-cell reconstitution after alpha-beta-depleted transplantation in children. Unique molecular identifiers were incorporated when the TCRbeta library was constructed. TCRdb re-analysed the PCR reads in MiXCR, keeping a single row per CDR3 protein. The sample has a few hundred thousand distinct CDR3 sequences; roughly a tenth are singletons. The CDR3 totals 14 residues. Trimming removed 3 bases from V and 9 bases from J, with 15 bases in between. Germline CDR1 MGHDK, CDR2 SYGVNS. The receptor was derived from a human donor who donated a stem cell graft to a child with acute myeloid leukemia. The sample here was PBMCs from the stem cell graft donor, taken from the stem cell graft. The genes are TRBV25-1 and TRBJ2-4; TRBD2 might be the D (5 bases). CDR3 DNA: TGTGCCAGCAGTGATCCGGGCGGGTCGAGCATTCAGTACTTC. Translating it yields CASSDPGGSSIQYF. Together with reference TRBV25-1 and TRBJ2-4, the CDR3 gives the full variable domain: EADIYQTPRYLVIGTGKKITLECSQTMGHDKMYWYQQDPGMELHLIHYSYGVNSTEKGDLSSESTVSRIRTEHFPLTLESARPSHTSQYLCASSDPGGSSIQYFGAGTRLSVL.